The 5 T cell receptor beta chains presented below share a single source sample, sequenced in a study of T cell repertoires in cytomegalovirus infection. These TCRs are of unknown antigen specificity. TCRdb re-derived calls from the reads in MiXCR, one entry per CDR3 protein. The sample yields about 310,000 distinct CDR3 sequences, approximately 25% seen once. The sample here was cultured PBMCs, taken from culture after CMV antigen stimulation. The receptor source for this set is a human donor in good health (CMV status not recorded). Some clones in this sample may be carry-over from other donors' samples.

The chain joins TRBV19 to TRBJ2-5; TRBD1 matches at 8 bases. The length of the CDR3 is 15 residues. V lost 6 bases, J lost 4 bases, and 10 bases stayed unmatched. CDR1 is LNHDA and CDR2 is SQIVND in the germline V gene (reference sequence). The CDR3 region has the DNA TGTGCCAGTAGCTCCGGACAGGGCCCCGGAGAGACCCAGTACTTC. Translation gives CASSSGQGPGETQYF.

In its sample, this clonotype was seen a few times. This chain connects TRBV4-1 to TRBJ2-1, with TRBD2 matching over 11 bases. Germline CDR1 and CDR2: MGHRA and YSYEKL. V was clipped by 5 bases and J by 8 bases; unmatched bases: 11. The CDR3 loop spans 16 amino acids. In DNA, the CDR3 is TGCGCCAGCAGCGATGCCGGGACTAGCGGCCGTTATGAGCAGTTCTTC. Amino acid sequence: CASSDAGTSGRYEQFF.

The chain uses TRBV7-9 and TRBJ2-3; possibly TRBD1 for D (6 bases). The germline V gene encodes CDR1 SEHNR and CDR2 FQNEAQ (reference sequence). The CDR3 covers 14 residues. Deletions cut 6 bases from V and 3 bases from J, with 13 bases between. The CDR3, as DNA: TGTGCCAGCAGTCCGGAAAGGGGGACAGATACGCAGTATTTT. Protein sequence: CASSPERGTDTQYF.

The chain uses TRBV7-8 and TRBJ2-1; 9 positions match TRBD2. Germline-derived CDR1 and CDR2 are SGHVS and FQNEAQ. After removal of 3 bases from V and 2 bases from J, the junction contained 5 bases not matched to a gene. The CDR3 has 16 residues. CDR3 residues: CASSFDSGRPYNEQFF. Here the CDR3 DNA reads TGTGCCAGCAGCTTTGACAGCGGGAGGCCCTACAATGAGCAGTTCTTC.

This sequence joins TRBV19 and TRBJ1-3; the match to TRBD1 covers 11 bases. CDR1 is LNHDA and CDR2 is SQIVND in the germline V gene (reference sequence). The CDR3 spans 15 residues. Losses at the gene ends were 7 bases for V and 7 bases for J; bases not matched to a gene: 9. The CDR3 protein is CASTLWTGGWNTIYF. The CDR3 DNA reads TGTGCCAGTACCCTGTGGACAGGGGGCTGGAACACCATATATTTT. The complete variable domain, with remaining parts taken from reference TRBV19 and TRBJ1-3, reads DGGITQSPKYLFRKEGQNVTLSCEQNLNHDAMYWYRQDPGQGLRLIYYSQIVNDFQKGDIAEGYSVSREKKESFPLTVTSAQKNPTAFYLCASTLWTGGWNTIYFGEGSWLTVV.